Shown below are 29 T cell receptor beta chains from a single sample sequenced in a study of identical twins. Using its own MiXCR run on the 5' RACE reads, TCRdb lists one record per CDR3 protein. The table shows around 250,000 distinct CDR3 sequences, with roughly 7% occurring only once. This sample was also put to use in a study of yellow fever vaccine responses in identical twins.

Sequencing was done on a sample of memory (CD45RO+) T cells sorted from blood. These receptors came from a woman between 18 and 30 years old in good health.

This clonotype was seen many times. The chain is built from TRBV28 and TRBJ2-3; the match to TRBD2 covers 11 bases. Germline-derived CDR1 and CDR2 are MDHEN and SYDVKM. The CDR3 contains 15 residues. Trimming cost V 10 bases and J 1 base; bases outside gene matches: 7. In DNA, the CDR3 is TGTGCCACAAGAACTAGCGGGAGTGGCACAGATACGCAGTATTTT. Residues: CATRTSGSGTDTQYF.

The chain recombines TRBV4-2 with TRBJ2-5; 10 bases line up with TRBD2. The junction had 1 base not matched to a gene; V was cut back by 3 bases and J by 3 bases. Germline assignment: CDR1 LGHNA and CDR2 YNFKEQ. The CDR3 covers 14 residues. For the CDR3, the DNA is TGTGCCAGCAGCCAGCTAGCGGGAGAAGAGACCCAGTACTTC. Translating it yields CASSQLAGEETQYF.

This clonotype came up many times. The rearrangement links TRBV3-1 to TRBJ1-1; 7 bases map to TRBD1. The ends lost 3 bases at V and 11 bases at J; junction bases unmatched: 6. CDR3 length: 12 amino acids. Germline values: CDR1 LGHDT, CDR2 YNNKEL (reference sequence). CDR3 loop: CASSQEGARAFF. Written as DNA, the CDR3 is TGTGCCAGCAGCCAGGAGGGGGCTCGGGCTTTCTTT.

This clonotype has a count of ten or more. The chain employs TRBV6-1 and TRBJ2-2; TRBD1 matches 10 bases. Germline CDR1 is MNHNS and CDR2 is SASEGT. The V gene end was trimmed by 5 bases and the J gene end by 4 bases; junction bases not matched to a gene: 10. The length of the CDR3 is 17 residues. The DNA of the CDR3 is TGTGCCAGCAGTCTAGGACAGGGGGTAGCGGGCACCGGGGAGCTGTTTTTT. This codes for CASSLGQGVAGTGELFF.

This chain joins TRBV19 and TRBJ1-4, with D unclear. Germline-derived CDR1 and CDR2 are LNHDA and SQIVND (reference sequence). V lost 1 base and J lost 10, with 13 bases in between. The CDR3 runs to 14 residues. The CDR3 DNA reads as TGTGCCAGTAGTATAGGGCAAGTGGGCGGAAAACTGTTTTTT. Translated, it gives CASSIGQVGGKLFF. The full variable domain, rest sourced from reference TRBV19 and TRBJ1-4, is DGGITQSPKYLFRKEGQNVTLSCEQNLNHDAMYWYRQDPGQGLRLIYYSQIVNDFQKGDIAEGYSVSREKKESFPLTVTSAQKNPTAFYLCASSIGQVGGKLFFGSGTQLSVL.

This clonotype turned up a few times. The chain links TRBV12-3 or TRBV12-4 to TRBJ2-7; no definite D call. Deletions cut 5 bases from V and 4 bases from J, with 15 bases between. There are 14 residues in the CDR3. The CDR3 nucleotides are TGTGCCAGCAGTCCAATACCCTTGGGGTACGAGCAGTACTTC. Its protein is CASSPIPLGYEQYF.

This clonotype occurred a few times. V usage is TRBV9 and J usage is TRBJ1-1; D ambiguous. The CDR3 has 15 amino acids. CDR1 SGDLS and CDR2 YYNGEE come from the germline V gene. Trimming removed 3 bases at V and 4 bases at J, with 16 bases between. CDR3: CASSARPFGGTEAFF. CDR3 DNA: TGTGCCAGCAGCGCAAGACCCTTTGGAGGCACTGAAGCTTTCTTT.

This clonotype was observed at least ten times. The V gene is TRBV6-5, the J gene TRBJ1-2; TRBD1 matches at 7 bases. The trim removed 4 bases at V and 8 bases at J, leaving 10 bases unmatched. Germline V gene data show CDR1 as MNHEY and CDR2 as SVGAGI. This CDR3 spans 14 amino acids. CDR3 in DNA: TGTGCCAGCAGTTCCCAGGGGGGGAGTCAAGGCTACACCTTC. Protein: CASSSQGGSQGYTF.

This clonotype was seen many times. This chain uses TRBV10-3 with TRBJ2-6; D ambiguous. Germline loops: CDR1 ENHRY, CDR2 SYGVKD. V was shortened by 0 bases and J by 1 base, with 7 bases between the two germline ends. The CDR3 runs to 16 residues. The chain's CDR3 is CAISESRSSGANVLTF. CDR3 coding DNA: TGTGCCATCAGTGAGTCTAGGAGTTCTGGGGCCAACGTCCTGACTTTC.

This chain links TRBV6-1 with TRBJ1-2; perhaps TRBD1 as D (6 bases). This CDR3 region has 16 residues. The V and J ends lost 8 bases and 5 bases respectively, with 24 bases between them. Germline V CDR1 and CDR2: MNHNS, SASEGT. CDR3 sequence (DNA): TGTGCCAGCTTTCGGGACTCATTCCCGAGGGGGTATGGCTACACCTTC. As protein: CASFRDSFPRGYGYTF.

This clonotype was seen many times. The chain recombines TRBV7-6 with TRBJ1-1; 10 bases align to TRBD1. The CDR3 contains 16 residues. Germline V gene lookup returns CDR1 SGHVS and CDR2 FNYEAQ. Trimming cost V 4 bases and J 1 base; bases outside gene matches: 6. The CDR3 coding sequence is TGTGCCAGCAGCTACGCGACAGGGGGCTGGAACACTGAAGCTTTCTTT. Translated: CASSYATGGWNTEAFF.

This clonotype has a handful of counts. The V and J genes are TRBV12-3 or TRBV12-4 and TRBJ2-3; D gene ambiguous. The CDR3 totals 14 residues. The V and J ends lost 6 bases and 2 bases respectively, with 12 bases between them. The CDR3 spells CASSTPSYTDTQYF. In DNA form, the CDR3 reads TGTGCCAGCAGCACTCCGTCGTACACAGATACGCAGTATTTT.

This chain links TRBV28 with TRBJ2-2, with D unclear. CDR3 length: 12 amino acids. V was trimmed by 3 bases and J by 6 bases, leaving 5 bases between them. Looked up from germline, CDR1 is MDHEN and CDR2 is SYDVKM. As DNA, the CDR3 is TGTGCCAGCAGTTTCCCAGCCGGGGAGCTGTTTTTT. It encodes CASSFPAGELFF.

The CDR3 here is CASSPGTVLNSPLHF. The DNA of the CDR3 is TGTGCCAGCTCACCTGGGACAGTTCTTAATTCACCCCTCCACTTT. V and J are TRBV18 and TRBJ1-6; TRBD1 matches at 7 bases. The V gene end was trimmed by 3 bases and the J gene end by 6 bases; junction bases not matched to a gene: 5. Germline V CDR1 and CDR2: KGHSH, LQKENI. The length of the CDR3 is 15 residues.

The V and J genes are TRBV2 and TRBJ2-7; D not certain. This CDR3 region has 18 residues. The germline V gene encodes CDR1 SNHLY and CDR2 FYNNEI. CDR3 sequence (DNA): TGTACCAGCAGTTTGTTATGGCAGGTACCCATACTCCGCTACGAGCAGTACGTC. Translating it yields CTSSLLWQVPILRYEQYV.

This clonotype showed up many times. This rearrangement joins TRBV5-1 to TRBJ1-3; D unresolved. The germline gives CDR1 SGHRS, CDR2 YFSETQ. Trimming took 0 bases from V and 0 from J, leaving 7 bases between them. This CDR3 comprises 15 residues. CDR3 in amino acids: CASSLGPNSGNTIYF. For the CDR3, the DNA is TGCGCCAGCAGCTTGGGCCCGAACTCTGGAAACACCATATATTTT. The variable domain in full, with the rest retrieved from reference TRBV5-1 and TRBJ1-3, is KAGVTQTPRYLIKTRGQQVTLSCSPISGHRSVSWYQQTPGQGLQFLFEYFSETQRNKGNFPGRFSGRQFSNSRSEMNVSTLELGDSALYLCASSLGPNSGNTIYFGEGSWLTVV.

In DNA, the CDR3 is TGTGCCACCAGTGATTTAGCCACAGGGGACCCTCAGCCCCAGCATTTT. Protein sequence: CATSDLATGDPQPQHF. This chain links TRBV24-1 with TRBJ1-5; 7 nucleotides match TRBD1. Germline CDR1 and CDR2: KGHDR and SFDVKD. The CDR3 totals 16 residues. V was clipped by 1 base and J by 6 bases; unmatched bases: 8.

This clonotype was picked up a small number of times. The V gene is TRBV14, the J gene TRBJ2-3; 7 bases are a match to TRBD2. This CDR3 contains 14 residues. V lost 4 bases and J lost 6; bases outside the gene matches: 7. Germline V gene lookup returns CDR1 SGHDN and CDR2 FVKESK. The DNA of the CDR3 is TGTGCCAGCAGCCTTTGGCGGGAGAGTGATACGCAGTATTTT. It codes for CASSLWRESDTQYF.

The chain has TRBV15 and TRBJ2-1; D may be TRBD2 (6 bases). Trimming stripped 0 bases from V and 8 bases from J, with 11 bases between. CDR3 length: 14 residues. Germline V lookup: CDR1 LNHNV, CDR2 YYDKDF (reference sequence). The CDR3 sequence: CATSRDRGWDEQFF. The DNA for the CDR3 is TGTGCCACCAGCAGAGATCGGGGGTGGGATGAGCAGTTCTTC.

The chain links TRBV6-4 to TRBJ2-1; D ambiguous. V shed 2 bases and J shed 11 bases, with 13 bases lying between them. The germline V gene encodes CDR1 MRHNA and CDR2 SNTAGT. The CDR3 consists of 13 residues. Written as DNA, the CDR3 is TGTGCCAGCAGTGACGGCCCTACTAATCAGCAGTTCTTC. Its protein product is CASSDGPTNQQFF.

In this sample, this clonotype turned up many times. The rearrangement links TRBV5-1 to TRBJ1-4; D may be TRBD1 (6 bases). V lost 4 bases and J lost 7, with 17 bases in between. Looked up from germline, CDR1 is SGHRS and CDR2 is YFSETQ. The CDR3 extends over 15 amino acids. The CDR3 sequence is CASSHTGRRAEKLFF. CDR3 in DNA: TGCGCCAGCAGCCACACAGGGAGAAGGGCTGAAAAACTGTTTTTT.

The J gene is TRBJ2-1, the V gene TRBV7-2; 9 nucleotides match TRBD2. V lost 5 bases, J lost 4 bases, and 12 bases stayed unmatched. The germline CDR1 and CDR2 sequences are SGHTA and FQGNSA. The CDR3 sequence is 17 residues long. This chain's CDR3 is CASSLLTGAGGYNEQFF. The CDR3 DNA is TGTGCCAGCAGCCTCCTCACCGGGGCGGGGGGGTACAATGAGCAGTTCTTC.

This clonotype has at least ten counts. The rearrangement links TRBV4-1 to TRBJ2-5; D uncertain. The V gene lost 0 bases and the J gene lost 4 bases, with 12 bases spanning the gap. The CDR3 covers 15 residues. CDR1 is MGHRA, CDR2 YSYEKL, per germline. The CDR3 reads CASSQERRVRETQYF. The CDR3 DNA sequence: TGCGCCAGCAGCCAAGAACGAAGGGTTCGAGAGACCCAGTACTTC.

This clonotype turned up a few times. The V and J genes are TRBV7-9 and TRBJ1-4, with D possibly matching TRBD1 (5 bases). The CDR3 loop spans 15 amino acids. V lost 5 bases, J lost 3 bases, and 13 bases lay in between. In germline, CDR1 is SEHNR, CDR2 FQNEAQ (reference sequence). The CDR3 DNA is TGTGCCAGCAGCCGTAGGGGCTCCGCTAATGAAAAACTGTTTTTT. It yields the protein CASSRRGSANEKLFF. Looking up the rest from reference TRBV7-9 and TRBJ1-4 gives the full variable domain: DTGVSQNPRHKITKRGQNVTFRCDPISEHNRLYWYRQTLGQGPEFLTYFQNEAQLEKSRLLSDRFSAERPKGSFSTLEIQRTEQGDSAMYLCASSRRGSANEKLFFGSGTQLSVL.

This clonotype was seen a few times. The CDR3 loop is CASSEGPPGDEQFF. The CDR3, as DNA: TGTGCCAGCAGTGAAGGCCCTCCTGGCGATGAGCAGTTCTTC. The chain joins TRBV2 to TRBJ2-1, with D unresolved. V shed 1 base and J shed 8 bases, with 12 bases lying between them. This CDR3 has 14 amino acids. The germline gives CDR1 SNHLY, CDR2 FYNNEI.

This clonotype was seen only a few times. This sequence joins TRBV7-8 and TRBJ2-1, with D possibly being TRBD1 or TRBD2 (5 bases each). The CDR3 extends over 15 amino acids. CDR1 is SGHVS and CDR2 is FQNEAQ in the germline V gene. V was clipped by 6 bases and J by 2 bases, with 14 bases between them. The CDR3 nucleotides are TGTGCCAGCAGGCCTCACCGGGACCCCTACAATGAGCAGTTCTTC. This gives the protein CASRPHRDPYNEQFF.

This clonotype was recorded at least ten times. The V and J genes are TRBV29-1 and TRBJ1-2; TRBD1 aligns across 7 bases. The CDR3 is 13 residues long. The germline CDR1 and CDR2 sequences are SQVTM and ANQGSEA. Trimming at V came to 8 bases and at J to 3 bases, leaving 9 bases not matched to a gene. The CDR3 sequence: CSYDREGDYGYTF. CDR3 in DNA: TGCAGCTATGACAGGGAAGGGGACTATGGCTACACCTTC. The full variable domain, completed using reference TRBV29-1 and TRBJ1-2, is SAVISQKPSRDICQRGTSLTIQCQVDSQVTMMFWYRQQPGQSLTLIATANQGSEATYESGFVIDKFPISRPNLTFSTLTVSNMSPEDSSIYLCSYDREGDYGYTFGSGTRLTVV.

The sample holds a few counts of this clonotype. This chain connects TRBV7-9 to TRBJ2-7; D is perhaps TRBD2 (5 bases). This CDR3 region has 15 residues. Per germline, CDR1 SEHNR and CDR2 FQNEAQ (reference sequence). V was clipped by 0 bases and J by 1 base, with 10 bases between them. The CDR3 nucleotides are TGTGCCAGCAGCTTAGCTGGAGGCTTTTCCTACGAGCAGTACTTC. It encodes CASSLAGGFSYEQYF. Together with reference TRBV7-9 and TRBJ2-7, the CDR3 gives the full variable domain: DTGVSQNPRHKITKRGQNVTFRCDPISEHNRLYWYRQTLGQGPEFLTYFQNEAQLEKSRLLSDRFSAERPKGSFSTLEIQRTEQGDSAMYLCASSLAGGFSYEQYFGPGTRLTVT.

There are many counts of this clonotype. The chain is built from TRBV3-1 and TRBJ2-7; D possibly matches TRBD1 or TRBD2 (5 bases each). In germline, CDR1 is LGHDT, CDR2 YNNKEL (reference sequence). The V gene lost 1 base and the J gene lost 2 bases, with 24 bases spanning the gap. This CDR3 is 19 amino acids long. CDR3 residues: CASSQGLIVLWDRAYEQYF. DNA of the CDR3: TGTGCCAGCAGCCAAGGATTGATTGTACTGTGGGACCGAGCCTACGAGCAGTACTTC.